This TCR beta chain was documented in a study of cytomegalovirus exposure and HLA in healthy donors. Whole-study results and caveats: Overall, approximately 150 TCR beta chains were annotated as cytomegalovirus-associated. Subsequent analysis of the roughly 120 validation repertoires found a tendency for first-cohort TCR clusters to co-occur. In vitro assays verified that three CMV-associated chains recognized CMV antigens specifically.

Profiling relied on immunoSEQ multiplex PCR, and the TCRdb table lists in-frame clones only, not all of them. The sample yields around 69,000 clones, 96% seen once. This CDR3 is built from 14 residues. Germline V gives CDR1 MDHEN, CDR2 SYDVKM. With 3 bases removed from V and 2 bases from J, the gap between germline ends came to 11 bases. With regard to this clone: Its antigen is not known.

This TCR came from a woman aged 18-29 years in good health and CMV-seropositive. The chain has TRBV28 and TRBJ2-7; D is ambiguous. The sequenced sample was PBMCs. The CDR3 sequence is CASSLAGYTYEQYF. The CDR3 nucleotides read TGTGCCAGCAGTTTGGCAGGTTATACCTACGAGCAGTACTTC.